This TCR beta chain is drawn from a study of PD-1 blockade in mismatch repair-deficient tumors. The wider study: Patients had 12 mismatch repair-deficient cancer types, all previously treated and progressing.

The CDR3 spans 14 residues. Germline values: CDR1 SGHTA, CDR2 FQGNSA. J gave up 4 bases and V 9 bases, and 5 bases lay outside the gene matches. Study findings and constraints: Rapid post-treatment expansion, then contraction, generally preceding radiologic response, marked tumor-resident clones.

Here immunoSEQ multiplex PCR was the method, and the copy in TCRdb shows in-frame clones only, minus some. The sample records 100,000 to 150,000 clones, about 88% being singletons. On this clone: The target antigen is unknown.

Mismatch repair deficiency was confirmed in all patients, by PCR or immunohistochemistry. TCR sequencing covered a few patients who responded to pembrolizumab. This specimen consisted of peripheral blood, obtained 44 weeks after starting pembrolizumab. The receptor was isolated from an adult with mismatch repair-deficient cancer. The rearrangement links TRBV7-2 to TRBJ2-1; 11 bases map to TRBD2. DNA of the CDR3: TGTGCCAGTCTAGCGGGAGGCTCATACAATGAGCAGTTCTTC. Encoded protein: CASLAGGSYNEQFF.